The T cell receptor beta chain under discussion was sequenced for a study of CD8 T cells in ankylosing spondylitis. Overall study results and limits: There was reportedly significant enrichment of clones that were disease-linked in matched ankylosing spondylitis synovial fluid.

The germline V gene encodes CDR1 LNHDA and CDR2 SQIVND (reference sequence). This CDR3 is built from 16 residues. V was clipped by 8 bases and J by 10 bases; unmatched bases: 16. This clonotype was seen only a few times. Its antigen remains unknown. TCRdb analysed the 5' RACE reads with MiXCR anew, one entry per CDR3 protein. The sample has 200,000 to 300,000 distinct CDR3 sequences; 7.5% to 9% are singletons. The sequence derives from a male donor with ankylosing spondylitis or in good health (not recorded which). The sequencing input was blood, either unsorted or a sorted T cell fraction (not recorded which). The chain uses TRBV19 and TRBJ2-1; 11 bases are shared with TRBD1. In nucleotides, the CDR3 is TGTGCCAGTGGGCCTGTAAGGACAGGGGGCGCGTGGGAGCAGTTCTTC. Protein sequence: CASGPVRTGGAWEQFF.